The 18 T cell receptor beta chains given below trace back to one sample, sequenced in a study of cytomegalovirus exposure and HLA in healthy donors. The PCR employed 60 Vbeta primers together with 13 Jbeta primers. Method: immunoSEQ multiplex PCR; TCRdb's copy keeps in-frame clones and lacks some. The table shows more than 150,000 clones, with around four fifths occurring only once. Sequences were obtained from PBMCs. The origin of the receptors is a male donor in good health and CMV-seronegative.

The chain links TRBV28 to TRBJ2-5, with a possible D match to TRBD2 (5 bases). This CDR3 comprises 14 residues. Per germline, CDR1 MDHEN and CDR2 SYDVKM. Trimming took off 2 bases at V and 2 bases at J, with 9 bases between the two ends. The CDR3 spells CASSLTGKQETQYF. CDR3 DNA: TGTGCCAGCAGTTTAACGGGAAAGCAAGAGACCCAGTACTTC. Combining the CDR3 with reference TRBV28 and TRBJ2-5 gives the whole variable domain DVKVTQSSRYLVKRTGEKVFLECVQDMDHENMFWYRQDPGLGLRLIYFSYDVKMKEKGDIPEGYSVSREKKERFSLILESASTNQTSMYLCASSLTGKQETQYFGPGTRLLVL.

The J gene is TRBJ1-5, the V gene TRBV5-5, with TRBD1 as a possible D gene (6 bases). The CDR3 has 13 amino acids. The germline gives CDR1 SGHKS, CDR2 YYEKEE (reference sequence). V gave up 6 bases and J gave up 9 bases, with 16 bases separating them. The CDR3 nucleotides read TGTGCCAGCACCATTACAGGGTGGGGGCCCCAGCATTTT. This sequence encodes CASTITGWGPQHF.

This rearrangement joins TRBV19 to TRBJ1-1, with no clear D. CDR3 length: 11 residues. Germline lookup yields CDR1 LNHDA and CDR2 SQIVND (reference sequence). With 6 bases removed from V and 10 bases from J, the gap between germline ends came to 12 bases. DNA for the CDR3: TGTGCCAGTAGGGATGACTTGGGAGCTTTCTTT. Amino acid sequence: CASRDDLGAFF.

The rearrangement links TRBV9 to TRBJ2-1; TRBD2 matches at 7 bases. Germline V CDR1 and CDR2: SGDLS, YYNGEE. CDR3 length: 16 residues. The V segment lost 3 bases and the J segment 0 bases; nucleotides outside the gene matches: 6. CDR3 residues: CASSGEGGYSYNEQFF. The CDR3, as DNA: TGTGCCAGCAGCGGGGAGGGAGGGTACTCCTACAATGAGCAGTTCTTC.

This rearrangement joins TRBV2 to TRBJ1-5; no clear D. The CDR3 covers 13 residues. V lost 6 bases to trimming and J lost 1 base, with 7 bases between them. The germline V gene encodes CDR1 SNHLY and CDR2 FYNNEI. CDR3 in DNA: TGTGCCAGCAGGGTCACAAGCAATCAGCCCCAGCATTTT. This encodes CASRVTSNQPQHF. Based on the CDR3 plus reference TRBV2 and TRBJ1-5, the full variable domain is EPEVTQTPSHQVTQMGQEVILRCVPISNHLYFYWYRQILGQKVEFLVSFYNNEISEKSEIFDDQFSVERPDGSNFTLKIRSTKLEDSAMYFCASRVTSNQPQHFGDGTRLSIL.

This rearrangement joins TRBV27 to TRBJ2-3; D might be TRBD1 (5 bases). Germline lookup yields CDR1 MNHEY and CDR2 SMNVEV (reference sequence). Trimming removed 5 bases from V and 3 bases from J, with 9 bases in between. The CDR3 has 13 amino acids. The DNA of the CDR3 is TGTGCCAGCAGTCGGACAATAACAGATACGCAGTATTTT. This sequence encodes CASSRTITDTQYF.

This chain joins TRBV2 and TRBJ1-5; 9 bases align to TRBD1. The germline V gene has CDR1 SNHLY and CDR2 FYNNEI. This CDR3 is built from 17 residues. The J segment lost 8 bases and the V segment lost 6 bases, leaving 17 bases of the junction unmatched. The CDR3 DNA sequence: TGTGCCAGCAGACCCGGGACAGGGAGTTTTAGTCAAGAGCCCCAGCATTTT. It is translated as CASRPGTGSFSQEPQHF.

This clone came up a few times. The chain joins TRBV19 to TRBJ2-2; no clear D. Per germline, CDR1 LNHDA and CDR2 SQIVND (reference sequence). The CDR3 spans 11 residues. The V end lost 10 bases, the J end lost 5 bases, and 8 bases lay between the germline ends. DNA of the CDR3: TGTGCCACCGGTATTACCGGGGAGCTGTTTTTT. As protein: CATGITGELFF.

The chain is built from TRBV5-4 and TRBJ1-1; possibly TRBD1 for D (6 bases). Germline values: CDR1 SGHNT, CDR2 YYREEE (reference sequence). The CDR3 contains 14 residues. Trimming stripped 4 bases from V and 6 bases from J, with 16 bases between. CDR3 DNA: TGTGCCAGCAGCCCCAGTACAGGGATCCCTGAAGCTTTCTTT. This gives the protein CASSPSTGIPEAFF. Full variable domain (rest looked up from reference TRBV5-4 and TRBJ1-1): ETGVTQSPTHLIKTRGQQVTLRCSSQSGHNTVSWYQQALGQGPQFIFQYYREEENGRGNFPPRFSGLQFPNYSSELNVNALELDDSALYLCASSPSTGIPEAFFGQGTRLTVV.

V usage is TRBV6-6 and J usage is TRBJ2-5; D might be TRBD2 (6 bases). CDR1 MNHNY and CDR2 SVGAGI come from the germline V gene (reference sequence). The CDR3 extends over 13 amino acids. V lost 5 bases and J lost 4, with 11 bases in between. CDR3 sequence (DNA): TGTGCCAGCAGTCATCAGACTAGAGAGACCCAGTACTTC. Translated, it gives CASSHQTRETQYF.

The table lists this clone with a count of one. In DNA, the CDR3 is TGCGCCAGCAGCCAAGATAGGGGACTAGCGGTCTCCTACGAGCAGTACTTC. Translating gives CASSQDRGLAVSYEQYF. V gene TRBV4-1 combines with J gene TRBJ2-7, with 11 positions matching TRBD2. This CDR3 comprises 17 residues. V shed 0 bases and J 0 bases; nucleotides not matched to a gene: 4. Germline values: CDR1 MGHRA, CDR2 YSYEKL.

The chain has TRBV4-1 and TRBJ2-7; TRBD2 might be the D (7 bases). Judging by the DNA end, TRBJ2-5 fits better; the J call may be wrong. The CDR3 has 16 residues. Germline V gene lookup returns CDR1 MGHRA and CDR2 YSYEKL. The CDR3 coding sequence is TGCGCCAGCAGCCAAGGGGACCGGGGGGCCCAAGAGACCCAGTACTTC. This gives the protein CASSQGDRGAQETQYF.

The chain links TRBV6-1 to TRBJ1-2, with D tentatively TRBD1 (5 bases). The V gene lost 5 bases and the J gene lost 2 bases, with 12 bases spanning the gap. Germline values: CDR1 MNHNS, CDR2 SASEGT. CDR3 length: 14 amino acids. The CDR3 DNA reads as TGTGCCAGCAGTCAGGGTGGCGAGAACTATGGCTACACCTTC. Translated: CASSQGGENYGYTF.

This chain joins TRBV7-2 and TRBJ2-2, with 8 bases lining up with TRBD1. CDR3 length: 14 residues. CDR1 is SGHTA, CDR2 FQGNSA, per germline. V trimming: 7 bases; J trimming: 6 bases; junction bases outside the gene matches: 7. This CDR3 reads CASTQDRGAGELFF. The CDR3, as DNA: TGTGCCAGCACACAAGACAGGGGCGCCGGGGAGCTGTTTTTT.

The chain uses TRBV6-1 and TRBJ1-5, with 7 bases matching TRBD1. Trimming at V came to 4 bases and at J to 5 bases, leaving 8 bases not matched to a gene. CDR1 is MNHNS and CDR2 is SASEGT in the germline V gene. The CDR3 contains 15 residues. CDR3 sequence reads: CASSGPTGSDQPQHF. CDR3 DNA: TGTGCCAGCAGTGGCCCGACAGGGTCCGATCAGCCCCAGCATTTT.

This chain connects TRBV13 to TRBJ1-2, with D possibly matching TRBD1 (5 bases). Per the germline V gene, CDR1 is PRHDT and CDR2 is FYEKMQ (reference sequence). The CDR3 totals 16 residues. V was shortened by 0 bases and J by 3 bases, with 14 bases between the two germline ends. The CDR3, as DNA: TGTGCCAGCAGCTTAGGGGTCGAATTAGGGGACTATGGCTACACCTTC. Its protein is CASSLGVELGDYGYTF.

V and J are TRBV5-5 and TRBJ2-2; unclear D gene. Per germline, CDR1 SGHKS and CDR2 YYEKEE (reference sequence). CDR3 size: 13 residues. V was shortened by 4 bases and J by 5 bases, with 9 bases between the two germline ends. CDR3: CASSPIATGELFF. The CDR3 DNA reads TGTGCCAGCAGCCCTATTGCGACCGGGGAGCTGTTTTTT.

V usage is TRBV27 and J usage is TRBJ2-1, with TRBD2 matching over 10 bases. CDR3 length equals 14 residues. Germline lookup yields CDR1 MNHEY and CDR2 SMNVEV (reference sequence). Trimming took 6 bases from V and 8 from J; bases not matched to a gene: 7. The CDR3 coding sequence is TGTGCCAGCAGACTAGCGGGATCCGGGGATGAGCAGTTCTTC. It yields the protein CASRLAGSGDEQFF.